The clone carrying this T cell receptor (beta chain) was counted only a few times. Other DNA sequences of this sample code for an identical CDR3. The sample comes from a study of shared clonotypes between healthy human individuals. Donation came from healthy HIV-negative adults that had no recent acute infections or vaccinations. Germline V CDR1 and CDR2: SQVTM, ANQGSEA. Trimming cost V 4 bases and J 3 bases, with 6 bases left between them. The length of the CDR3 is 11 residues. Measured with immunoSEQ multiplex PCR; TCRdb has only the in-frame clones, and not every one. The repertoire includes about 490,000 clones, about 82% of them detected once, and over 10% sits in the top ten.

This TCR derives from a woman aged 35 to 49 in good health. Some clones in this sample may be carry-over from other donors' samples. The rearrangement joins TRBV29-1 to TRBJ1-1, with TRBD1 as a possible D gene (5 bases). The source material was PBMCs. This chain's CDR3 is CSVGGDTEAFF. The CDR3 region has the DNA TGCAGCGTTGGGGGGGACACTGAAGCTTTCTTT. The full variable domain, rest sourced from reference TRBV29-1 and TRBJ1-1, is SAVISQKPSRDICQRGTSLTIQCQVDSQVTMMFWYRQQPGQSLTLIATANQGSEATYESGFVIDKFPISRPNLTFSTLTVSNMSPEDSSIYLCSVGGDTEAFFGQGTRLTVV.